This T cell receptor (beta chain) was retrieved from a study of beta chain features in type 1 diabetes. Study background: Age, gender, cell numbers and subset yield matched between patients and controls.

This clone was seen a handful of times. What it binds is unknown. Since all of the isolated RNA was reverse transcribed, expressed TCRB transcripts were what got sequenced. Sequenced naive, central memory and regulatory T cell samples produced an average of around 3.9 million reads. Libraries were prepared by immunoSEQ multiplex PCR; TCRdb keeps only in-frame clonotypes and omits some of them. The profile shows hundreds of thousands of clones, 10% to 15% of them singletons. The CDR3 is 15 residues long. Between the trimmed V and J ends, which lost 3 bases and 0 bases, there was a span of 12 bases. The germline V gene has CDR1 GTSNPN and CDR2 SVGIG (reference sequence). General study points: Shorter TCRB CDR3s, moderately but significantly so, marked every one of the four CD4+ subsets in Type 1 diabetes patients. A pattern of fewer insertions and more deletions at VDJ junctions was seen in type 1 diabetes patients.

The chain is built from TRBV30 and TRBJ1-5; D is undetermined. Sequenced: naive CD4+ T cells from blood. The sequence was obtained from a man between 18 and 29 years old with type 1 diabetes. Here the CDR3 reads CAWSATVYSNQPQHF. As DNA, the CDR3 is TGTGCCTGGAGCGCCACAGTCTATAGCAATCAGCCCCAGCATTTT.